What follows are 20 T cell receptor beta chains derived from one specimen sequenced in a study of T cell changes during pregnancy in multiple sclerosis. Measured with immunoSEQ multiplex PCR; TCRdb has only the in-frame clones, and not every one. The profile shows tens of thousands of clones, 85% to 95% of them singletons. The specimen comprised CD4+ T cells from peripheral blood mononuclear cells, sampled before pregnancy. The origin of the receptors is a female donor with multiple sclerosis, enrolled in a pregnancy study.

The chain links TRBV4-1 to TRBJ2-1; 7 bases agree with TRBD2. The V segment lost 4 bases and the J segment 14 bases; nucleotides outside the gene matches: 14. The CDR3 consists of 14 residues. Germline V gene data show CDR1 as MGHRA and CDR2 as YSYEKL. This chain's CDR3 is CASSLEGSGRLEFF. The CDR3 region has the DNA TGCGCCAGCAGCCTGGAGGGGTCCGGGAGGTTGGAGTTCTTC.

The CDR3 protein is CASSMGAGGEGETQYF. The DNA of the CDR3 is TGCGCCAGCAGCATGGGCGCTGGGGGCGAGGGGGAGACCCAGTACTTC. The chain has TRBV5-1 and TRBJ2-5; D may be TRBD1 (6 bases). V lost 4 bases, J lost 5 bases, and 21 bases lay in between. The CDR3 runs 16 residues. The germline gives CDR1 SGHRS, CDR2 YFSETQ.

The CDR3 nucleotides are TGTGCCAGTAGAAGTCGTCTAGCGGGAGCGGACGAGCAGTACTTC. Translation: CASRSRLAGADEQYF. The chain couples TRBV19 to TRBJ2-7; 10 positions agree with TRBD2. CDR3 size: 15 residues. From germline, CDR1 is LNHDA and CDR2 SQIVND (reference sequence). V gave up 6 bases and J gave up 5 bases; unmatched junction bases: 10.

The chain recombines TRBV7-2 with TRBJ2-1; 12 bases align to TRBD2. CDR3 length: 16 residues. The germline gives CDR1 SGHTA, CDR2 FQGNSA. The V segment lost 4 bases and the J segment 4 bases; nucleotides outside the gene matches: 5. CDR3 sequence (DNA): TGTGCCAGCAGCTCCAGGCTAGCGGGGGGGTACAATGAGCAGTTCTTC. Translation gives CASSSRLAGGYNEQFF.

The rearrangement links TRBV2 to TRBJ1-4; D is perhaps TRBD1 (5 bases). The CDR3 consists of 15 residues. Germline V CDR1 and CDR2: SNHLY, FYNNEI. Trimming left V 0 bases short and J 6 bases short, with 11 bases between. The CDR3 DNA follows: TGTGCCAGCAGTGAAGCGCTTCAGGGTTATGAAAAACTGTTTTTT. Its translation is CASSEALQGYEKLFF.

The chain combines TRBV7-2 with TRBJ2-3; TRBD2 matches 8 bases. Germline CDR1 and CDR2: SGHTA and FQGNSA. The CDR3 covers 17 residues. V shed 4 bases, J shed 3 bases, and the junction held 12 bases outside the gene matches. CDR3 loop: CASSSLRGGLRTDTQYF. Here the CDR3 DNA reads TGTGCCAGCAGCTCTTTACGGGGGGGCCTGAGGACAGATACGCAGTATTTT.

V gene TRBV6-1 combines with J gene TRBJ1-1; TRBD1 matches at 7 bases. Germline loops: CDR1 MNHNS, CDR2 SASEGT. Unmatched junction bases numbered 0, after V lost 4 bases and J lost 1 base. The CDR3 sequence is 13 residues long. The CDR3 DNA sequence: TGTGCCAGCAGTGGACAGGGGAACACTGAAGCTTTCTTT. This translates into CASSGQGNTEAFF.

This chain links TRBV5-6 with TRBJ1-5, with 7 bases identical to TRBD1. CDR1 and CDR2 from the germline V gene are SGHDT and YYEEEE. The junction had 5 bases not matched to a gene; V was cut back by 3 bases and J by 2 bases. This CDR3 has 15 amino acids. CDR3 sequence reads: CASSSRQGGNQPQHF. The CDR3 region has the DNA TGTGCCAGCAGCTCGAGACAGGGAGGCAATCAGCCCCAGCATTTT.

This clone was counted a few times. V is TRBV30 and J is TRBJ1-1, with D unresolved. Between the trimmed V and J ends, which lost 3 bases and 11 bases, there was a span of 16 bases. Germline V gene data show CDR1 as GTSNPN and CDR2 as SVGIG (reference sequence). CDR3 length: 12 amino acids. The CDR3 spells CAWREELSGAFF. The CDR3 DNA is TGTGCCTGGAGGGAGGAATTATCCGGGGCTTTCTTT. The variable domain in full, with the rest retrieved from reference TRBV30 and TRBJ1-1, is SQTIHQWPATLVQPVGSPLSLECTVEGTSNPNLYWYRQAAGRGLQLLFYSVGIGQISSEVPQNLSASRPQDRQFILSSKKLLLSDSGFYLCAWREELSGAFFGQGTRLTVV.

The chain links TRBV6-6 to TRBJ2-4; 7 bases are shared with TRBD1. This CDR3 region has 14 residues. V shed 5 bases, J shed 12 bases, and the junction held 13 bases outside the gene matches. Germline loops: CDR1 MNHNY, CDR2 SVGAGI (reference sequence). For the CDR3, the DNA is TGTGCCAGCAGTAGTACCGGACAGGTCCAAACTCAGTACTTC. Its translation is CASSSTGQVQTQYF.

This chain joins TRBV7-3 and TRBJ2-3, with 12 bases identical to TRBD2. Trimming took 5 bases from V and 7 from J; bases not matched to a gene: 13. CDR3 size: 17 residues. The germline gives CDR1 SGHTA, CDR2 FQGTGA. CDR3 sequence reads: CASSAEGRTSGTNTQYF. The CDR3 DNA reads TGTGCCAGCAGCGCCGAAGGGCGGACTAGCGGGACAAATACGCAGTATTTT.

The chain has TRBV4-1 and TRBJ2-7, with a possible D match to TRBD2 (5 bases). Germline V gene sequence: CDR1 MGHRA, CDR2 YSYEKL. The germline V and J ends were trimmed by 1 base and 7 bases, with 20 bases remaining between them. The CDR3 is made up of 16 amino acids. CDR3 amino acids: CASSQGEGRYGGEQYF. CDR3 DNA sequence: TGCGCCAGCAGCCAAGGGGAAGGGCGGTACGGAGGAGAGCAGTACTTC.

The chain joins TRBV5-5 to TRBJ2-5; 9 positions agree with TRBD1. V trimming: 4 bases; J trimming: 3 bases; junction bases outside the gene matches: 4. CDR3 length: 14 amino acids. CDR1 is SGHKS, CDR2 YYEKEE, per germline (reference sequence). The CDR3 reads CASSRGTGKETQYF. CDR3 bases: TGTGCCAGCAGCCGTGGGACAGGGAAAGAGACCCAGTACTTC.

The chain carries TRBV6-5 and TRBJ2-1; maybe TRBD2 (5 bases). The CDR3 is 16 residues long. The germline V and J ends were trimmed by 4 bases and 9 bases, with 22 bases remaining between them. From germline, CDR1 is MNHEY and CDR2 SVGAGI. The CDR3 is CASSLLPIGELAEQFF. The CDR3 DNA is TGTGCCAGCAGTTTACTGCCGATTGGGGAGCTGGCTGAGCAGTTCTTC.

The V and J genes are TRBV7-8 and TRBJ2-7; TRBD1 aligns across 9 bases. Per germline, CDR1 SGHVS and CDR2 FQNEAQ. The junction had 13 bases not matched to a gene; V was cut back by 4 bases and J by 6 bases. The CDR3 covers 16 residues. This chain's CDR3 is CASSSPGTGRWSEQYF. The CDR3 nucleotides are TGTGCCAGCAGCTCTCCCGGGACAGGGAGATGGAGCGAGCAGTACTTC.

This clone was counted once. The junction departs from germline at one end; a sequencing error may be responsible. The chain employs TRBV7-7 and TRBJ2-1; 12 bases line up with TRBD2. The germline V gene has CDR1 SSHAT and CDR2 FNYEAQ (reference sequence). The CDR3 totals 16 residues. The CDR3 DNA follows: TGTGCTAGCAGCTCAGCTAGCGGGAGGGCCGGCGATGAGCAGTTCTTC. Translating it yields CASSSASGRAGDEQFF. The whole variable domain, filled in from reference TRBV7-7 and TRBJ2-1, reads GAGVSQSPRYKVTKRGQDVTLRCDPISSHATLYWYQQALGQGPEFLTYFNYEAQPDKSGLPSDRFSAERPEGSISTLTIQRTEQRDSAMYRCASSSASGRAGDEQFFGPGTRLTVL.

The rearrangement links TRBV7-3 to TRBJ1-2; D is perhaps TRBD1 (5 bases). The CDR3 consists of 13 residues. V shed 5 bases and J shed 1 base, with 8 bases lying between them. Germline loops: CDR1 SGHTA, CDR2 FQGTGA. CDR3 residues: CASSPTVNYGYTF. The CDR3, as DNA: TGTGCCAGCAGCCCGACAGTTAACTATGGCTACACCTTC.

The rearrangement joins TRBV6-5 to TRBJ2-7, with 7 bases lining up with TRBD2. Germline V gene lookup returns CDR1 MNHEY and CDR2 SVGAGI. J lost 5 bases, V lost 6 bases, and 7 bases had no gene match. The CDR3 sequence is 13 residues long. CDR3 amino acids: CASSLGAGDEQYF. In nucleotides, the CDR3 is TGTGCCAGCAGCCTAGGTGCGGGGGACGAGCAGTACTTC.

V usage is TRBV2 and J usage is TRBJ1-5; D is perhaps TRBD1 (6 bases). Germline CDR1 reads SNHLY; CDR2 reads FYNNEI. Trimming removed 7 bases from V and 5 bases from J, with 12 bases in between. The CDR3 has 13 amino acids. The CDR3 DNA sequence: TGTGCCAGCAAAGGGTCAGGGGATCAGCCCCAGCATTTT. This encodes CASKGSGDQPQHF.

The chain recombines TRBV5-3 with TRBJ2-7, with D possibly matching TRBD2 (6 bases). Being an ORF, TRBV5-3 has a function that is uncertain. CDR3 length: 20 amino acids. Trimming took 0 bases from V and 3 from J, leaving 28 bases between them. For the CDR3, the DNA is TGTGCCAGAAGCTTGGCCACTCAGTCCCTGCGGGGAGCCGATTACTACGAGCAGTACTTC. Amino acids: CARSLATQSLRGADYYEQYF.